Below, one T cell receptor (beta chain) is given with its context. Its binding antigen is unknown. No base quality values were provided; no much bigger clone lies one nucleotide off. The data derive from a study of T cell responses to AZD1222 COVID-19 vaccine (dated by TCRdb to the early 2020s). Background on the whole study: TCR sequencing covered over 230 trial participants: 207 given two doses of AZD1222 and 26 given two doses of MenACWY control vaccine. Trial participants were enrolled by age into subgroups of 18-55, 56-69 and 70-plus years, and around 140, 26 and 57 TCR-sequenced participants, respectively, were included in these subgroups. Paper-wide results and their limitations: Conclusions about previously exposed vaccinees were limited because only 6 or 7 AZD1222 recipients were SARS-CoV-2 seropositive at baseline. Most participants were white British and females outnumbered males, and the authors suggested that clonal diversity may have been underestimated. Because no day 14 peak-response samples were available, the repertoires could be characterized only after the peak T cell response. Spike-specific TCR breadth and depth rose significantly after two AZD1222 doses compared with day 0 and with MenACWY recipients. Vaccine-associated CD4 TCRs spanned the whole spike protein, with dominant responses in regions 160-218 and 743-854. Reportedly, close to half of the unique spike-specific TCRs recognized epitopes lying outside the regions that are mutated in the B.1.351 and B.1.1.7 variants. The 56-69-year group was small, and its depth increase did not reach significance, likely because of low power.

The sample's time point label, decoded: baseline before first vaccination. The label giving this sample's treatment or condition can be read as: meningococcal conjugate vaccine given as trial control. Vaccinee samples were obtained from the UK trials COV001 and COV002, which included a single-blind randomized controlled phase 2/3 trial of AZD1222 (ChAdOx1 nCoV-19) in healthy adults. For TCRbeta chain sequencing, PBMC samples from trial participants were taken at day 0 and at day 28 after the second dose. Counted from cysteine to phenylalanine, this CDR3 has 17 amino acids. The entry retains the CDR3 DNA only, 51 bases that are in frame from base 1. CDR1 MNHEY and CDR2 SMNVEV are derived from the germline V gene (reference sequence). Trimming accounts for 4 bases at V and 2 bases at J, while the number of junction bases matched to no gene is 5. The CDR3 regions of human TCRbeta chains were subjected to immunosequencing. Processing in the source paper ran as follows. Repertoire TCRs were checked for matches against a reference library of SARS-CoV-2-specific TCRs that had been generated using the MIRA antigen-specificity platform. Breadth meant the fraction of unique TCRs that were SARS-CoV-2-associated, whereas depth meant the fraction of total T cells that were SARS-CoV-2-associated. Using the MIRA data, each spike-specific TCR was mapped to the spike region that the TCR reacts to and placed in a CD4 or CD8 class. Log10-transformed breadth and depth values were compared by one-way ANOVA with Sidak's multiple comparisons tests. Entries here come from immuneACCESS through TCRdb and include only in-frame sequences with V and J called. Some clones fail to appear in such tables; in the studies checked, an unresolved V gene covers under half of the shortfall, and the cause of the remainder is unknown. That table furnishes V, J and clone size, whereas the DNA furnished D and trimming. Counted in this sample were 100,000 to 150,000 clones; around 91% of them appeared once. 4% to 5.5% of the sample is taken by the ten largest.

The sequence came from an adult in good health. The sequence is built from TRBV27 and TRBJ2-6, with 10 junctional bases fitting TRBD1. Source: peripheral blood, taken on day 0 of MenACWY control vaccination. The base sequence is TGTGCCAGCAGTTCCGGACAGGGGGTAACTGGGGCCAACGTCCTGACTTTC. This encodes CASSSGQGVTGANVLTF.